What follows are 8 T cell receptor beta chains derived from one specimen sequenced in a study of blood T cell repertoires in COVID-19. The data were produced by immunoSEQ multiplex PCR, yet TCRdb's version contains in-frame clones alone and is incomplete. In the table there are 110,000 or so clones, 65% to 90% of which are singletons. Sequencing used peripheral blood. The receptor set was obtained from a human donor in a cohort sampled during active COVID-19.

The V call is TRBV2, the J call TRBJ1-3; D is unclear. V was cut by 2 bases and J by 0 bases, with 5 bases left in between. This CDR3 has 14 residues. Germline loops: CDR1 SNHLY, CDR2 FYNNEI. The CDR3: CASSESRSGNTIYF. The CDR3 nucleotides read TGTGCCAGCAGTGAATCTCGCTCTGGAAACACCATATATTTT.

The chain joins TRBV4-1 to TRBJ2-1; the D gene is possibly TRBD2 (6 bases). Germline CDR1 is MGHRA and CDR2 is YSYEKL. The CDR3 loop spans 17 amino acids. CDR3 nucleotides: TGCCCCCCCCGCCGACCGGTGGGGGGTCCCACCTACAATGAGCAGTTCTTC. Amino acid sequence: CPPRRPVGGPTYNEQFF.

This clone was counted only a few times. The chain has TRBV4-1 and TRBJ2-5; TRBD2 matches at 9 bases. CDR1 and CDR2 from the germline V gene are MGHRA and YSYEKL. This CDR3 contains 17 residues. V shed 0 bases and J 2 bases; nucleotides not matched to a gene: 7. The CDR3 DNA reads TGCGCCAGCAGCCAAGATCGTGGCGGGGGGGGGCAAGAGACCCAGTACTTC. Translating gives CASSQDRGGGGQETQYF.

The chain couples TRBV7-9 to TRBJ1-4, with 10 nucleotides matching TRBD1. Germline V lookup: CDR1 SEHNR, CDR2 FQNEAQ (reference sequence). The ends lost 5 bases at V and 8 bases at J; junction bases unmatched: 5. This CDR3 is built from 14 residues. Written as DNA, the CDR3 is TGTGCCAGCAGCCAGACAGGGGGCAAGGAAAAACTGTTTTTT. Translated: CASSQTGGKEKLFF. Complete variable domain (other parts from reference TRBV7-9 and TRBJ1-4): DTGVSQNPRHKITKRGQNVTFRCDPISEHNRLYWYRQTLGQGPEFLTYFQNEAQLEKSRLLSDRFSAERPKGSFSTLEIQRTEQGDSAMYLCASSQTGGKEKLFFGSGTQLSVL.

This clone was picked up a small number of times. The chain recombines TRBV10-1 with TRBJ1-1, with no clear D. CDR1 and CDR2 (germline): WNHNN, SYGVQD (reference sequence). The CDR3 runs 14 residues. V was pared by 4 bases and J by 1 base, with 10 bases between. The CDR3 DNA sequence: TGCGCCAGCAGTGGGCACCGACAGAACACTGAAGCTTTCTTT. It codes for CASSGHRQNTEAFF.

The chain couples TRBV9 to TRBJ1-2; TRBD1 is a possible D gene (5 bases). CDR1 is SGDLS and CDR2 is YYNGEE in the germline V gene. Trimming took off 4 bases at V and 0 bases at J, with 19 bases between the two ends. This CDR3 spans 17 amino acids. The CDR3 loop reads CASSPGTGRETNYGYTF. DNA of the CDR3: TGTGCCAGCAGCCCAGGTACGGGGCGGGAGACTAACTATGGCTACACCTTC.

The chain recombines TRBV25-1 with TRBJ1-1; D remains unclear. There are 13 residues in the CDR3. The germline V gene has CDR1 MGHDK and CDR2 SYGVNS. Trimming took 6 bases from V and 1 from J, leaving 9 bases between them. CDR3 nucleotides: TGTGCCAGCAGGGAACACGGGAACACTGAAGCTTTCTTT. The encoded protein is CASREHGNTEAFF.

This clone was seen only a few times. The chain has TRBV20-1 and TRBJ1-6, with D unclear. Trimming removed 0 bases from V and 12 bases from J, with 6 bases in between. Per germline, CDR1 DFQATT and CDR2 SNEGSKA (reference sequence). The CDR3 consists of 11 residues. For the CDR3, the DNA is TGCAGTGCTAGAGACCTAGGACCCCTCCACTTT. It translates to CSARDLGPLHF.